The table lists the clone carrying this TCR beta chain with many counts. The trim removed 5 bases at V and 3 bases at J, leaving 4 bases unmatched. The CDR3 is 13 residues long. Treatment here: skin biopsy from PPD injection site in Mantoux-positive individual. An oligonucleotide containing a UMI was ligated to the 3' end of TCR cDNA. This record belongs to a study of naive and memory T cell subsets. Amplification of ligated cDNA took four PCR rounds with SP2 and nested alpha and beta constant primers. Via MiXCR, TCRdb re-called the UMI-ligation and nested PCR reads, giving one row per CDR3 protein. Of about 37,000 distinct CDR3 sequences in the sample, more than 9.5% were seen once.

The sequencing here drew on skin, taken from a tuberculin skin test site. The V call is TRBV12-3 or TRBV12-4, the J call TRBJ2-7; 7 bases agree with TRBD1. This clonotype was sampled from an adult in good health. CDR3 sequence reads: CASSAGTDYEQYF. As DNA, the CDR3 is TGTGCCAGCAGTGCCGGGACAGACTACGAGCAGTACTTC.